The rows below give T cell receptor beta chains drawn from one sample of a study of beta chain features in type 1 diabetes. TCRdb keeps only in-frame clones here, not all; method: immunoSEQ multiplex PCR. The table has roughly 450,000 clones, approximately 13% seen once. The specimen sequenced was naive CD4+ T cells from blood. These receptors were taken from a young man in good health. The CDR3 runs from the conserved cysteine through the conserved F or W. A D gene is named only where the DNA matches it firmly. The size field is filled for only some rows; it gives once, few, many or a size class.

v_call	clone_size	j_call	d_call	cdr3_aa	cdr3_nt
TRBV5-1	-	TRBJ2-1	-	CASSPAAMTTTHEQFF	TGCGCCAGCAGCCCGGCGGCAATGACTACGACGCATGAGCAGTTCTTC
TRBV5-4	few	TRBJ2-7	-	CASSLGGTYEQYF	TGTGCCAGCAGCTTAGGTGGAACCTACGAGCAGTACTTC
TRBV20-1	-	TRBJ2-1	-	CSGEGVHEQFF	TGCAGTGGCGAGGGAGTCCATGAGCAGTTCTTC
TRBV4-3	-	TRBJ2-2	-	CASSQEVSGRGELFF	TGCGCCAGCAGCCAAGAAGTCTCCGGGAGAGGGGAGCTGTTTTTT
TRBV18	few	TRBJ1-1	TRBD1	CASSQDRFAEAFF	TGTGCCAGCTCACAGGACAGGTTCGCTGAAGCTTTCTTT
TRBV5-6	-	TRBJ2-5	-	CASNFGGETQYF	TGTGCCAGCAACTTCGGAGGGGAGACCCAGTACTTC
TRBV6-5	-	TRBJ2-5	TRBD2	CASARGLAGEETQYF	TGTGCCAGTGCGCGAGGACTAGCGGGTGAAGAGACCCAGTACTTC
TRBV30	-	TRBJ1-1	-	CAWTEGLGTEAFF	TGTGCCTGGACCGAGGGCCTGGGCACTGAAGCTTTCTTT
TRBV29-1	few	TRBJ2-1	-	CSVRTFESSYNEQFF	TGCAGCGTCAGGACATTCGAGAGCTCCTACAATGAGCAGTTCTTC
TRBV19	few	TRBJ2-3	-	CASSTAARDTQYF	TGTGCCAGTAGTACCGCTGCTCGGGATACGCAGTATTTT